Below are 14 T cell receptor beta chains sequenced from a single sample in a study of CD8 T cells in ankylosing spondylitis. Study-level findings and limits: Blood of patients with ankylosing spondylitis appeared to be characterized by a TCR beta motif of several highly homologous variants.

Their antigens remain unidentified. A single record per CDR3 protein comes from TCRdb applying MiXCR to the 5' RACE reads. Here the sample spans about 540,000 distinct CDR3 sequences, roughly an eighth being singletons. Sequenced material: blood, either unsorted or a sorted T cell fraction (not recorded which). The receptor source for this set is a male donor with ankylosing spondylitis.

This clonotype was seen a handful of times. The chain is built from TRBV20-1 and TRBJ2-5, with TRBD2 as a possible D gene (5 bases). V was shortened by 0 bases and J by 1 base, with 9 bases between the two germline ends. Germline V gene sequence: CDR1 DFQATT, CDR2 SNEGSKA (reference sequence). The CDR3 spans 14 residues. The CDR3 nucleotides read TGCAGTGCTAGAGACGGGAAAGTCCAAGAGACCCAGTACTTC. Translating gives CSARDGKVQETQYF.

The chain combines TRBV12-3 or TRBV12-4 with TRBJ1-5, with 10 bases matching TRBD1. This CDR3 is 15 amino acids long. V shed 4 bases and J 9 bases; nucleotides not matched to a gene: 9. The CDR3 DNA is TGTGCCAGCAGTTCGCGAGGACAGGGGGGTTGGCCCCAGCATTTT. Protein: CASSSRGQGGWPQHF.

This clonotype was seen only a few times. This rearrangement joins TRBV30 to TRBJ2-7; 12 bases align to TRBD1. This CDR3 is 14 amino acids long. The V segment lost 3 bases and the J segment 6 bases; nucleotides outside the gene matches: 6. Germline loops: CDR1 GTSNPN, CDR2 SVGIG (reference sequence). CDR3 nucleotides: TGTGCCTGGAGGGCAGGGACAGGGGGCCGCGAGCAGTACTTC. Its translation is CAWRAGTGGREQYF.

Only a few counts were recorded for this clonotype. V gene TRBV6-5 combines with J gene TRBJ1-5, with D possibly being TRBD1 (5 bases). The germline CDR1 and CDR2 sequences are MNHEY and SVGAGI. There are 17 residues in the CDR3. Trimming removed 0 bases from V and 0 bases from J, with 12 bases in between. CDR3 sequence reads: CASSYSGGAASNQPQHF. As DNA, the CDR3 is TGTGCCAGCAGTTACTCGGGGGGAGCAGCTAGCAATCAGCCCCAGCATTTT.

This clonotype was counted many times. This chain uses TRBV24-1 with TRBJ2-3; D gene unclear. Trimming left V 2 bases short and J 5 bases short, with 13 bases between. Germline CDR1 KGHDR, CDR2 SFDVKD. The CDR3 is 15 amino acids. CDR3 residues: CATSDSYPSRDTQYF. CDR3 coding DNA: TGTGCCACCAGTGATTCGTACCCCAGCCGAGATACGCAGTATTTT.

The CDR3 region has the DNA TGTGCCAGCAGCTTTAGCAGGGGGTGGAATGAAAAACTGTTTTTT. Amino acid sequence: CASSFSRGWNEKLFF. The chain has TRBV5-5 and TRBJ1-4; 7 nucleotides match TRBD1. The V gene's germline CDR1 is SGHKS and CDR2 YYEKEE (reference sequence). The CDR3 is 15 residues long. The V and J ends lost 2 bases and 5 bases, in that order; junction bases with no gene match: 6.

Many counts were recorded for this clonotype. The CDR3 loop reads CASSLGLPDRGASGYTF. In DNA form, the CDR3 reads TGTGCCAGCAGCTTAGGTCTTCCCGACAGGGGTGCTTCTGGCTACACCTTC. This chain uses TRBV11-2 with TRBJ1-2; TRBD1 matches 8 bases. The V gene end was trimmed by 1 base and the J gene end by 7 bases; junction bases not matched to a gene: 14. The CDR3 sequence is 17 residues long. From germline, CDR1 is SGHAT and CDR2 FQNNGV.

In this sample, this clonotype turned up a few times. V usage is TRBV11-3 and J usage is TRBJ2-7; a possible D gene is TRBD2 (7 bases). The germline gives CDR1 SGHNT, CDR2 YENEEA. The V and J ends lost 5 bases and 7 bases respectively, with 18 bases between them. The CDR3 is made up of 14 amino acids. The CDR3 loop is CASSQGGTRGEQYF. CDR3 DNA: TGTGCCAGCAGCCAGGGAGGGACACGGGGAGAGCAGTACTTC.

The table lists this clonotype with many counts. The V gene is TRBV12-3 or TRBV12-4, the J gene TRBJ2-3; unclear D gene. This CDR3 has 11 amino acids. The V end was cut by 5 bases, the J end by 10 bases, with 10 bases between. CDR3 nucleotides: TGTGCCAGCAGTGCCCACGAGCCGCAGTATTTT. This encodes CASSAHEPQYF.

This sequence joins TRBV3-1 and TRBJ2-4; D assignment may be TRBD1 or TRBD2 (5 bases each). V lost 5 bases and J 8 bases, leaving 16 bases between the germline ends. The CDR3 sequence is 14 residues long. Germline CDR1 and CDR2: LGHDT and YNNKEL (reference sequence). The CDR3 is CASSYRGAGDIQYF. DNA of the CDR3: TGTGCCAGCAGCTACCGAGGGGCCGGAGACATTCAGTACTTC.

This clonotype was recorded a few times. The CDR3 spells CASRGGPSGSYNEQFF. The DNA for the CDR3 is TGTGCCAGCAGGGGAGGGCCTAGCGGCTCCTACAATGAGCAGTTCTTC. J is TRBJ2-1 and V is TRBV7-9, with 7 positions matching TRBD2. Germline CDR1 and CDR2: SEHNR and FQNEAQ (reference sequence). J was trimmed by 0 bases and V by 6 bases; bases with no gene match: 8. CDR3 size: 16 residues. Looking up the rest from reference TRBV7-9 and TRBJ2-1 gives the full variable domain: DTGVSQNPRHKITKRGQNVTFRCDPISEHNRLYWYRQTLGQGPEFLTYFQNEAQLEKSRLLSDRFSAERPKGSFSTLEIQRTEQGDSAMYLCASRGGPSGSYNEQFFGPGTRLTVL.

The chain has TRBV29-1 and TRBJ1-1, with no clear D. V was cut by 3 bases and J by 6 bases, with 5 bases left in between. The germline V gene encodes CDR1 SQVTM and CDR2 ANQGSEA. This CDR3 has 10 amino acids. CDR3 DNA: TGCAGCGTTGAGATATCTGAAGCTTTCTTT. It encodes CSVEISEAFF.

The rearrangement uses TRBV29-1 and TRBJ2-5; tentative D call: TRBD1 (5 bases). Germline V CDR1 and CDR2: SQVTM, ANQGSEA. The ends were cut back, 3 bases at V and 5 bases at J, with 13 bases in the middle. The CDR3 runs 13 residues. CDR3 loop: CSVDYRQTETQYF. Written as DNA, the CDR3 is TGCAGCGTTGATTATCGACAGACGGAGACCCAGTACTTC.

The gene calls are TRBV7-9 and TRBJ2-4; D possibly corresponds to TRBD2 (5 bases). The germline V gene encodes CDR1 SEHNR and CDR2 FQNEAQ (reference sequence). With 1 base removed from V and 0 bases from J, the gap between germline ends came to 10 bases. The CDR3 is made up of 16 amino acids. In DNA, the CDR3 is TGTGCCAGCAGCTTAGGTGTCGGAGGAGCCAAAAACATTCAGTACTTC. Translation: CASSLGVGGAKNIQYF. The entire variable domain, with the rest obtained from reference TRBV7-9 and TRBJ2-4, is as follows: DTGVSQNPRHKITKRGQNVTFRCDPISEHNRLYWYRQTLGQGPEFLTYFQNEAQLEKSRLLSDRFSAERPKGSFSTLEIQRTEQGDSAMYLCASSLGVGGAKNIQYFGAGTRLSVL.